This T cell receptor (beta chain) was observed in a study of technical replicates of blood from a handful of donors. The CDR3 contains 15 residues. V was clipped by 5 bases and J by 7 bases; unmatched bases: 13. Germline V gene data show CDR1 as SNHLY and CDR2 as FYNNEI. Profiled with immunoSEQ multiplex PCR; TCRdb holds only in-frame clones, not every one. There are about 82,000 clones in the sample; 96% occur only once, and around 0.35% lies in the top ten. The sequence derives from a human donor in good health. The chain employs TRBV2 and TRBJ2-5, with 7 positions matching TRBD1. Source material: T cells isolated from PBMCs. CDR3 sequence reads: CASSRHRQGSRTQYF. CDR3 in DNA: TGTGCCAGCAGTCGACATAGACAGGGATCGAGGACCCAGTACTTC. Together with reference TRBV2 and TRBJ2-5, the CDR3 gives the full variable domain: EPEVTQTPSHQVTQMGQEVILRCVPISNHLYFYWYRQILGQKVEFLVSFYNNEISEKSEIFDDQFSVERPDGSNFTLKIRSTKLEDSAMYFCASSRHRQGSRTQYFGPGTRLLVL.